The 32 T cell receptor beta chains below were found in one sample sequenced in a study of blood T cell repertoires in COVID-19. Repertoires were generated with immunoSEQ multiplex PCR, while TCRdb's copy carries only in-frame clones and drops some. The data contain 130,000 or so clones, around 89% of them seen just once; the ten biggest clones take up more than 3.5%. Sequencing was done on a sample of peripheral blood. The receptors originated from a man between 60 and 75 years old with COVID-19, enrolled during active disease.

This chain joins TRBV28 and TRBJ1-2, with D hard to call. The CDR3 runs to 13 residues. In germline, CDR1 is MDHEN, CDR2 SYDVKM. V was cut by 4 bases and J by 4 bases, with 10 bases left in between. Written as DNA, the CDR3 is TGTGCCAGCAGTTCATCGGGAATCTATGGCTACACCTTC. Protein: CASSSSGIYGYTF.

V gene TRBV9 combines with J gene TRBJ1-4; 8 nucleotides align to TRBD1. V dropped 2 bases and J dropped 8; count of bases not matched to a gene: 5. CDR3 length: 14 residues. Germline CDR1 is SGDLS and CDR2 is YYNGEE. In DNA form, the CDR3 reads TGTGCCAGCAGCGTGACCGGGACAGGCGAAAAACTGTTTTTT. Translated: CASSVTGTGEKLFF.

J is TRBJ2-2 and V is TRBV19, with TRBD1 identical over 9 bases. The germline gives CDR1 LNHDA, CDR2 SQIVND (reference sequence). The length of the CDR3 is 17 residues. The J segment lost 4 bases and the V segment lost 0 bases, leaving 6 bases of the junction unmatched. In DNA form, the CDR3 reads TGTGCCAGTAGTATAGAGGGGGACAGGGTGGCCACCGGGGAGCTGTTTTTT. Protein sequence: CASSIEGDRVATGELFF.

This chain connects TRBV7-2 to TRBJ1-5, with D perhaps matching TRBD1 (6 bases). Deletions cut 5 bases from V and 3 bases from J, with 11 bases between. Germline lookup yields CDR1 SGHTA and CDR2 FQGNSA. The CDR3 length is 14 residues. Here the CDR3 reads CASSQQGSNQPQHF. The CDR3 nucleotides are TGTGCCAGCAGCCAACAGGGTTCCAATCAGCCCCAGCATTTT.

This clone showed up just once. The gene calls are TRBV5-1 and TRBJ2-7; D is uncertain. Trimming pared 7 bases from V and 1 base from J, leaving 15 bases between. Looked up from germline, CDR1 is SGHRS and CDR2 is YFSETQ. CDR3 size: 14 residues. The chain's CDR3 is CASGLQSKSYEQYF. CDR3 coding DNA: TGCGCCAGCGGCCTGCAGTCCAAATCCTACGAGCAGTACTTC. Using reference TRBV5-1 and TRBJ2-7 for the parts outside the CDR3, the full variable domain is KAGVTQTPRYLIKTRGQQVTLSCSPISGHRSVSWYQQTPGQGLQFLFEYFSETQRNKGNFPGRFSGRQFSNSRSEMNVSTLELGDSALYLCASGLQSKSYEQYFGPGTRLTVT.

J is TRBJ2-1 and V is TRBV6-5; D is perhaps TRBD2 (5 bases). Between the trimmed V and J ends, which lost 7 bases and 4 bases, there was a span of 14 bases. This CDR3 is 14 amino acids long. Per the germline V gene, CDR1 is MNHEY and CDR2 is SVGAGI. This CDR3 reads CASNLRGRYNEQFF. The CDR3 DNA follows: TGTGCCAGCAACCTCCGGGGTCGGTACAATGAGCAGTTCTTC.

Notes on this clone: Different DNA sequences within this sample yield the same CDR3. Here the CDR3 reads CASSDSGASTDTQYF. In DNA form, the CDR3 reads TGTGCCAGCAGTGACTCTGGGGCCAGCACAGATACGCAGTATTTT. This chain connects TRBV6-4 to TRBJ2-3; maybe TRBD1 (5 bases). The length of the CDR3 is 15 residues. Trimming took 0 bases from V and 0 from J, leaving 7 bases between them. Germline-derived CDR1 and CDR2 are MRHNA and SNTAGT.

This clone has more than one count but fewer than ten. V gene TRBV7-3 combines with J gene TRBJ2-2, with TRBD1 as a possible D gene (5 bases). The CDR3 loop spans 12 amino acids. Trimming cost V 5 bases and J 6 bases, with 7 bases left between them. The germline CDR1 and CDR2 sequences are SGHTA and FQGTGA. The CDR3 is CASSRGAGELFF. CDR3 DNA sequence: TGTGCCAGCAGCAGGGGTGCCGGGGAGCTGTTTTTT.

This clone was found once. The chain couples TRBV10-1 to TRBJ2-5, with TRBD2 matching over 11 bases. Trimming took 5 bases from V and 2 from J; bases not matched to a gene: 16. The germline V gene has CDR1 WNHNN and CDR2 SYGVQD (reference sequence). The CDR3 totals 19 residues. The DNA for the CDR3 is TGCGCCAGCAGTCGCCAAACGTTTCTAGCGGGGGGACGACAAGAGACCCAGTACTTC. Translation: CASSRQTFLAGGRQETQYF.

The chain is built from TRBV7-3 and TRBJ2-7, with TRBD1 as a possible D gene (6 bases). Germline assignment: CDR1 SGHTA and CDR2 FQGTGA. The CDR3 spans 17 residues. The V end was cut by 4 bases, the J end by 0 bases, with 19 bases between. CDR3 region: CASSCGIDRCYSYEQYF. CDR3 nucleotides: TGTGCCAGCAGCTGCGGAATAGACAGGTGCTACTCCTACGAGCAGTACTTC.

The rearrangement uses TRBV30 and TRBJ2-3, with 11 bases fitting TRBD2. The CDR3 is 16 amino acids. Germline CDR1 and CDR2: GTSNPN and SVGIG (reference sequence). V gave up 1 base and J gave up 0 bases; unmatched junction bases: 3. The CDR3 spells CAWSAGLAASTDTQYF. CDR3 nucleotides: TGTGCCTGGAGTGCGGGACTAGCGGCTAGCACAGATACGCAGTATTTT. Combining the CDR3 with reference TRBV30 and TRBJ2-3 gives the whole variable domain SQTIHQWPATLVQPVGSPLSLECTVEGTSNPNLYWYRQAAGRGLQLLFYSVGIGQISSEVPQNLSASRPQDRQFILSSKKLLLSDSGFYLCAWSAGLAASTDTQYFGPGTRLTVL.

V is TRBV2 and J is TRBJ1-2; D perhaps matches TRBD1 (5 bases). This CDR3 comprises 13 residues. The germline CDR1 and CDR2 sequences are SNHLY and FYNNEI. V was clipped by 7 bases and J by 6 bases, with 15 bases between them. The CDR3 here is CASKAREGDGYTF. The CDR3 nucleotides are TGTGCCAGCAAGGCCAGGGAAGGTGATGGCTACACCTTC.

The chain recombines TRBV4-1 with TRBJ1-5; D uncertain. This CDR3 contains 17 residues. The V and J ends lost 0 bases and 5 bases respectively, with 17 bases between them. CDR1 is MGHRA, CDR2 YSYEKL, per germline. This CDR3 reads CASSQDLGGLWYQPQHF. The CDR3 region has the DNA TGCGCCAGCAGCCAAGATCTGGGAGGGCTATGGTATCAGCCCCAGCATTTT.

This clone showed up just a few times. This chain connects TRBV28 to TRBJ1-2; 7 nucleotides line up with TRBD1. J lost 0 bases, V lost 3 bases, and 7 bases had no gene match. CDR1 and CDR2 from the germline V gene are MDHEN and SYDVKM. This CDR3 comprises 16 residues. The CDR3 reads CASSFPSGQTNYGYTF. The CDR3 bases are TGTGCCAGCAGTTTTCCCTCGGGACAGACTAACTATGGCTACACCTTC.

The chain couples TRBV5-1 to TRBJ2-5, with 7 nucleotides matching TRBD2. The junction had 9 bases not matched to a gene; V was cut back by 2 bases and J by 5 bases. Germline V lookup: CDR1 SGHRS, CDR2 YFSETQ. The CDR3 covers 15 residues. CDR3 nucleotides: TGCGCCAGCAGCTTAGGGGACTATCTGAAGGAGACCCAGTACTTC. Protein product: CASSLGDYLKETQYF.

This chain joins TRBV14 and TRBJ2-2; perhaps TRBD2 as D (5 bases). The V gene's germline CDR1 is SGHDN and CDR2 FVKESK. This CDR3 has 20 residues. The V end lost 0 bases, the J end lost 3 bases, and 23 bases lay between the germline ends. As DNA, the CDR3 is TGTGCCAGCAGCCAAGAGCTAGCTTCTTATGGGCTGATGGACACCGGGGAGCTGTTTTTT. The encoded protein is CASSQELASYGLMDTGELFF.

This chain links TRBV6-5 with TRBJ1-2; 8 bases align to TRBD1. Germline-derived CDR1 and CDR2 are MNHEY and SVGAGI. V trimming: 5 bases; J trimming: 5 bases; junction bases outside the gene matches: 4. The CDR3 is 13 amino acids. The CDR3 spells CASSTTGAYGYTF. CDR3 bases: TGTGCCAGCAGTACGACAGGGGCGTATGGCTACACCTTC.

The chain combines TRBV14 with TRBJ1-2; 7 positions match TRBD1. V was pared by 2 bases and J by 3 bases, with 0 bases of the junction left unmatched. CDR3 length equals 13 residues. Germline CDR1 is SGHDN and CDR2 is FVKESK. The CDR3 loop reads CASSQQGDYGYTF. Here the CDR3 DNA reads TGTGCCAGCAGCCAACAGGGGGACTATGGCTACACCTTC.

This clone was recorded once. V gene TRBV9 combines with J gene TRBJ1-2; D not resolved. The CDR3 has 16 residues. The V and J ends lost 2 bases and 8 bases respectively, with 22 bases between them. From germline, CDR1 is SGDLS and CDR2 YYNGEE. CDR3 sequence: CASSVASAIEPMGYTF. Here the CDR3 DNA reads TGTGCCAGCAGCGTGGCGTCAGCGATTGAACCTATGGGCTACACCTTC.

The chain carries TRBV11-1 and TRBJ2-3; tentative D call: TRBD1 (6 bases). With 5 bases removed from V and 4 bases from J, the gap between germline ends came to 10 bases. CDR3 length equals 13 residues. Germline lookup yields CDR1 SGHAT and CDR2 FQDESV (reference sequence). CDR3 nucleotide sequence: TGTGCCAGCAGCGGCCACAGGGCAGATACGCAGTATTTT. Translation gives CASSGHRADTQYF. Full variable domain (remainder filled in from reference TRBV11-1 and TRBJ2-3): EAEVAQSPRYKITEKSQAVAFWCDPISGHATLYWYRQILGQGPELLVQFQDESVVDDSQLPKDRFSAERLKGVDSTLKIQPAELGDSAMYLCASSGHRADTQYFGPGTRLTVL.

The chain has TRBV2 and TRBJ2-3; 8 bases agree with TRBD2. Trimming took 6 bases from V and 5 from J; bases not matched to a gene: 10. Per the germline V gene, CDR1 is SNHLY and CDR2 is FYNNEI. This CDR3 is 15 amino acids long. The CDR3 region has the DNA TGTGCCAGCAGGACGATAGCGGGGAAGTTAGATACGCAGTATTTT. The encoded protein is CASRTIAGKLDTQYF.

This rearrangement joins TRBV6-5 to TRBJ1-2; D may be TRBD1 (6 bases). The CDR3 is 14 amino acids. Trimming stripped 0 bases from V and 4 bases from J, with 9 bases between. Germline V lookup: CDR1 MNHEY, CDR2 SVGAGI. The CDR3 loop is CASSYSGDIYGYTF. CDR3 in DNA: TGTGCCAGCAGTTACTCGGGGGACATCTATGGCTACACCTTC.

This sequence joins TRBV5-1 and TRBJ2-5, with D perhaps TRBD2 (6 bases). CDR3 size: 14 residues. Germline V gene lookup returns CDR1 SGHRS and CDR2 YFSETQ. The ends were cut back, 4 bases at V and 3 bases at J, with 13 bases in the middle. CDR3 bases: TGCGCCAGCAGCAAGTTAGCGGCGAAAGAGACCCAGTACTTC. This sequence encodes CASSKLAAKETQYF.

The rearrangement links TRBV25-1 to TRBJ1-6, with unresolved D. V lost 2 bases and J 9 bases, leaving 8 bases between the germline ends. Germline CDR1 reads MGHDK; CDR2 reads SYGVNS. The CDR3 totals 13 residues. Here the CDR3 reads CASSESGPSPLHF. The CDR3 coding sequence is TGTGCCAGCAGTGAAAGCGGTCCTTCACCCCTCCACTTT.

J is TRBJ2-2 and V is TRBV27, with TRBD1 identical over 8 bases. V gave up 0 bases and J gave up 4 bases; unmatched junction bases: 7. Germline V gene lookup returns CDR1 MNHEY and CDR2 SMNVEV (reference sequence). This CDR3 region has 17 residues. CDR3 in DNA: TGTGCCAGCAGTTTATCCAGACAGGGGCTCGGCACCGGGGAGCTGTTTTTT. Translated: CASSLSRQGLGTGELFF.

The gene calls are TRBV7-9 and TRBJ1-4; D is unclear. With 2 bases removed from V and 7 bases from J, the gap between germline ends came to 8 bases. The germline V gene encodes CDR1 SEHNR and CDR2 FQNEAQ (reference sequence). There are 13 residues in the CDR3. The CDR3 nucleotides read TGTGCCAGCAGCTTACCCATTAGTGAAAAACTGTTTTTT. This gives the protein CASSLPISEKLFF.

V usage is TRBV12-5 and J usage is TRBJ1-4, with D possibly being TRBD1 (6 bases). Trimming removed 4 bases from V and 5 bases from J, with 17 bases in between. This CDR3 comprises 16 residues. CDR1 LGHNT and CDR2 FRNRAP come from the germline V gene. The CDR3 DNA follows: TGTGCTAGTGGTTCACCTTGGACAGAGGACAATGAAAAACTGTTTTTT. Protein: CASGSPWTEDNEKLFF. Full variable domain (missing parts from reference TRBV12-5 and TRBJ1-4): DARVTQTPRHKVTEMGQEVTMRCQPILGHNTVFWYRQTMMQGLELLAYFRNRAPLDDSGMPKDRFSAEMPDATLATLKIQPSEPRDSAVYFCASGSPWTEDNEKLFFGSGTQLSVL.

V usage is TRBV9 and J usage is TRBJ2-2; unclear D gene. Germline lookup yields CDR1 SGDLS and CDR2 YYNGEE. The germline V and J ends were trimmed by 1 base and 0 bases, with 7 bases remaining between them. This CDR3 is built from 15 residues. CDR3 protein: CASSVTETNTGELFF. DNA of the CDR3: TGTGCCAGCAGCGTAACAGAAACGAACACCGGGGAGCTGTTTTTT.

The chain carries TRBV7-3 and TRBJ1-2; TRBD1 agrees at 9 bases. This CDR3 region has 13 residues. CDR1 and CDR2 from the germline V gene are SGHTA and FQGTGA. V lost 0 bases to trimming and J lost 8 bases; unmatched junction nucleotides: 1. The CDR3 nucleotides read TGTGCCAGCAGCTTAACGGGACAGGGCGGCTACACCTTC. The encoded protein is CASSLTGQGGYTF.

The CDR3 loop is CASSLNRRRGNYGYTF. DNA for the CDR3: TGCGCCAGCAGCTTAAATCGGAGGAGGGGAAACTATGGCTACACCTTC. The genes are TRBV5-1 and TRBJ1-2; maybe TRBD1 (5 bases). Germline V gene lookup returns CDR1 SGHRS and CDR2 YFSETQ. Between the trimmed V and J ends, which lost 2 bases and 2 bases, there was a span of 16 bases. CDR3 size: 16 residues.

The rearrangement joins TRBV19 to TRBJ1-2; D may be TRBD1 (5 bases). The CDR3 has 11 amino acids. V was clipped by 11 bases and J by 8 bases, with 15 bases between them. Per germline, CDR1 LNHDA and CDR2 SQIVND (reference sequence). CDR3 loop: CACKDMYGYTF. DNA for the CDR3: TGTGCCTGCAAGGACATGTACGGCTACACCTTC.

This clone was found once. V is TRBV30 and J is TRBJ1-2, with 11 bases matching TRBD1. The CDR3 spans 13 residues. From germline, CDR1 is GTSNPN and CDR2 SVGIG (reference sequence). Germline trimming cut 1 base from V and 11 bases from J; bases unmatched to any gene: 6. The CDR3 spells CAWSGGQGARYTF. CDR3 coding DNA: TGTGCCTGGAGTGGTGGACAGGGGGCGAGGTACACCTTC.